These 3 T cell receptor beta chains originate from one sample sequenced in a study of cytomegalovirus exposure and HLA in healthy donors. PCR used 60 Vbeta primers and 13 Jbeta primers. The data were produced by immunoSEQ multiplex PCR, yet TCRdb's version contains in-frame clones alone and is incomplete. Of about 150,000 clones listed, around 86% are singletons. Sequencing was carried out using PBMCs. All receptors come from a male donor in good health and CMV-seronegative.

V usage is TRBV9 and J usage is TRBJ1-1, with D unresolved. V was shortened by 0 bases and J by 1 base, with 7 bases between the two germline ends. Germline-derived CDR1 and CDR2 are SGDLS and YYNGEE. The CDR3 is 14 amino acids. DNA of the CDR3: TGTGCCAGCAGCGTAGGGGCAGCGAACACTGAAGCTTTCTTT. This encodes CASSVGAANTEAFF. Full variable domain (missing parts from reference TRBV9 and TRBJ1-1): DSGVTQTPKHLITATGQRVTLRCSPRSGDLSVYWYQQSLDQGLQFLIQYYNGEERAKGNILERFSAQQFPDLHSELNLSSLELGDSALYFCASSVGAANTEAFFGQGTRLTVV.

The rearrangement links TRBV5-6 to TRBJ2-2, with 12 bases aligning to TRBD2. The ends lost 3 bases at V and 6 bases at J; junction bases unmatched: 6. This CDR3 comprises 16 residues. Germline assignment: CDR1 SGHDT and CDR2 YYEEEE. CDR3 sequence: CASSSPSGGVPGELFF. DNA for the CDR3: TGTGCCAGCAGCTCCCCTAGCGGGGGGGTCCCCGGGGAGCTGTTTTTT.

The chain couples TRBV10-3 to TRBJ2-1; TRBD1 matches at 9 bases. The CDR3 has 14 residues. Unmatched junction bases numbered 7, after V lost 7 bases and J lost 6 bases. Germline loops: CDR1 ENHRY, CDR2 SYGVKD. The CDR3 reads CAITGDRVVNEQFF. The CDR3 bases are TGTGCCATCACCGGGGACAGGGTAGTCAATGAGCAGTTCTTC.